This entry features one T cell receptor beta chain sequence. Antigen: not known. Sequence at one end of the junction differs from germline and may be a read error. The sample comes from a study of cytomegalovirus exposure and HLA in healthy donors. Study-level points and caveats: In a later analysis, parvovirus B19, influenza, CMV and Epstein-Barr virus appeared linked to several top co-occurrence clusters.

The PCR was carried out with 60 Vbeta primers and 13 Jbeta primers. TCRdb's copy holds only in-frame clones and misses some; the assay was immunoSEQ multiplex PCR. Of some 200,000 clones listed, around 80% are singletons. The CDR3 extends over 16 amino acids. Looked up from germline, CDR1 is LNHNV and CDR2 is YYDKDF (reference sequence). The TCR comes from a boy aged 2-15 years in good health and CMV-seronegative. The J gene is TRBJ2-5, the V gene TRBV15, with 8 bases matching TRBD1. Sample: PBMCs. The CDR3 region is CATSGDDRGSQETQYF. The CDR3 nucleotides are TGTGCCACCAGCGGAGACGACAGGGGATCGCAAGAGACCCAGTACTTC.